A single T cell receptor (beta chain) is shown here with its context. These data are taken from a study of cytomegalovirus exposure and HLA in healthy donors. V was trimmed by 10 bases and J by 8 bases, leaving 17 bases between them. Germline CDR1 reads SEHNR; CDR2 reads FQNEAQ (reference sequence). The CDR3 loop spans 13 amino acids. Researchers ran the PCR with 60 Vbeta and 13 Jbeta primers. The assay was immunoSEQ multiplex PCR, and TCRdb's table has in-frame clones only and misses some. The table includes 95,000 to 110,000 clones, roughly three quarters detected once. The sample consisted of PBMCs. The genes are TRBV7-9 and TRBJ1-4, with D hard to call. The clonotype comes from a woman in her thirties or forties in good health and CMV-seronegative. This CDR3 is CATSQWVEEKLFF. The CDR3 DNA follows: TGTGCCACCAGTCAATGGGTGGAGGAAAAACTGTTTTTT.